The 7 T cell receptor beta chains listed next were all sequenced from one sample in a study of T cells after yellow fever vaccination. Using its own MiXCR run on the 5' RACE reads, TCRdb lists one record per CDR3 protein. The sample yields approximately 600,000 distinct CDR3 sequences, roughly an eighth seen once. The input for sequencing was PBMCs, taken on the day of the yellow fever booster vaccination. The receptors stem from a man aged 30 to 39 who received the YFV17D yellow fever vaccine.

This clonotype has only a few counts. V usage is TRBV4-3 and J usage is TRBJ2-2; TRBD2 matches at 7 bases. V gave up 0 bases and J gave up 1 base; unmatched junction bases: 11. CDR1 is LGHNA, CDR2 YSLEER, per germline. CDR3 length equals 19 residues. CDR3 nucleotide sequence: TGCGCCAGCAGCCAAGATCGGTTAGGGAGGGGTATGAACACCGGGGAGCTGTTTTTT. Amino acid sequence: CASSQDRLGRGMNTGELFF.

This clonotype has a count of ten or more. The chain uses TRBV12-3 or TRBV12-4 and TRBJ1-5; D unclear. V lost 0 bases and J 11 bases, leaving 17 bases between the germline ends. CDR3 length equals 15 residues. The CDR3 DNA reads TGTGCCAGCAGTTTAGCTGAGGGAGTTGGTGAGACCCAGCATTTT. Its protein product is CASSLAEGVGETQHF.

A single count supports this clonotype. CDR3 amino acids: CASSLAGFVTAGARDEQYF. CDR3 DNA sequence: TGTGCCAGCAGCTTAGCAGGTTTCGTGACAGCGGGAGCGAGGGACGAGCAGTACTTC. V usage is TRBV7-2 and J usage is TRBJ2-7; 8 positions match TRBD2. V shed 0 bases and J 5 bases; nucleotides not matched to a gene: 18. This CDR3 comprises 19 residues. CDR1 SGHTA and CDR2 FQGNSA come from the germline V gene.

This clonotype was observed many times. The chain is built from TRBV5-1 and TRBJ2-5; possibly TRBD1 for D (6 bases). CDR3 length: 15 amino acids. The germline gives CDR1 SGHRS, CDR2 YFSETQ. V dropped 0 bases and J dropped 5 bases, with 14 bases sitting between them. The CDR3 is CASSLADSRKETQYF. CDR3 DNA sequence: TGCGCCAGCAGCTTGGCGGACAGTAGAAAGGAGACCCAGTACTTC.

The genes are TRBV6-2 or TRBV6-3 and TRBJ2-1; 13 nucleotides agree with TRBD2. Germline V gene data show CDR1 as MNHEY and CDR2 as SVGEGT. The V and J ends lost 5 bases and 9 bases, in that order; junction bases with no gene match: 7. This CDR3 has 15 amino acids. The CDR3, as DNA: TGTGCCAGCAGTGACACTAGCGGGAGGGCCGTTGAGCAGTTCTTC. It is translated as CASSDTSGRAVEQFF.

This clonotype appeared a few times. The chain links TRBV12-3 or TRBV12-4 to TRBJ1-3; 10 nucleotides line up with TRBD1. The CDR3 sequence is 16 residues long. V lost 6 bases and J lost 2; bases outside the gene matches: 7. The chain's CDR3 is CASRQPGQGTGNTIYF. CDR3 nucleotides: TGTGCCAGCAGACAACCGGGACAGGGGACTGGAAACACCATATATTTT.

The chain has TRBV7-2 and TRBJ1-2; D is possibly TRBD1 (6 bases). V was pared by 4 bases and J by 0 bases, with 9 bases between. The CDR3 is 14 residues long. CDR1 is SGHTA, CDR2 FQGNSA, per germline. DNA for the CDR3: TGTGCCAGCAGCTACAGGGACCCTAACTATGGCTACACCTTC. Amino acids: CASSYRDPNYGYTF.